This T cell receptor (beta chain) was recorded in a study of CD8+ T cells in alopecia areata. At the level of the study: Twice daily, treated patients received 5 to 10 mg of oral tofacitinib.

As to treatment: oral pan-JAK inhibitor, 5-10 mg twice daily. In alopecia areata patients, both lesional scalp punch biopsies and peripheral blood were collected. RNA was extracted and reverse transcribed into cDNA as the sequencing template. Sequenced by immunoSEQ multiplex PCR; TCRdb stores in-frame clones only, minus some. This table holds a few hundred thousand clones, roughly two fifths found once. Germline V gene lookup returns CDR1 SQVTM and CDR2 ANQGSEA. The CDR3 extends over 13 amino acids. V lost 4 bases to trimming and J lost 4 bases, with 13 bases between them. Study-level results: Scalp clonality, along with expanded CD8+ clones among the top 100, was significantly decreased by tofacitinib. It was lesional scalp, especially alopecia totalis/universalis, that showed higher clonality than normal scalp.

Concerning this clone: Its target is not known.

The specimen was CD4+ T cells sorted from blood, collected around week 30, from a patient treated with tofacitinib. The genes are TRBV29-1 and TRBJ1-2, with D possibly matching TRBD1 (6 bases). This TCR was sampled from a human donor with alopecia areata. CDR3 bases: TGCAGCGTTGGTGGGGGGCTCGGCTATGGCTACACCTTC. Amino acids: CSVGGGLGYGYTF.